Below, 24 T cell receptor beta chains from the same sample are listed, as sequenced in a study of beta chain features in type 1 diabetes. Isolated RNA was reverse transcribed in full, so expressed TCRB transcripts were sequenced. Method: immunoSEQ multiplex PCR; TCRdb's copy keeps in-frame clones and lacks some. This sample yields hundreds of thousands of clones, of which roughly 15% are seen a single time; 0.023% belongs to the top ten. Sequenced sample: naive CD4+ T cells from blood. The origin of the receptors is a woman aged 18-30 years in good health.

The genes are TRBV28 and TRBJ2-5; 10 nucleotides agree with TRBD2. The germline V gene has CDR1 MDHEN and CDR2 SYDVKM. The CDR3 length is 17 residues. V was pared by 6 bases and J by 3 bases, with 13 bases of the junction left unmatched. CDR3 in amino acids: CASSLPGAGGRKETQYF. In DNA, the CDR3 is TGTGCCAGCAGCCTCCCGGGAGCGGGAGGGCGGAAAGAGACCCAGTACTTC.

The chain uses TRBV4-2 and TRBJ2-3; 10 bases are shared with TRBD2. The germline CDR1 and CDR2 sequences are LGHNA and YNFKEQ. V dropped 4 bases and J dropped 6; count of bases not matched to a gene: 22. The CDR3 contains 20 residues. CDR3 region: CASSPYPTPASGSRLDTQYF. The CDR3 DNA follows: TGTGCCAGCAGCCCGTACCCAACCCCTGCTAGCGGGAGTAGGTTGGATACGCAGTATTTT.

This clone has a handful of counts. The genes are TRBV6-5 and TRBJ1-5; D is perhaps TRBD1 (5 bases). Germline V gene sequence: CDR1 MNHEY, CDR2 SVGAGI. The germline V and J ends were trimmed by 5 bases and 3 bases, with 11 bases remaining between them. This CDR3 is 14 amino acids long. The CDR3 DNA sequence: TGTGCCAGCAGTCAAGGGGCCCACAATCAGCCCCAGCATTTT. Translating gives CASSQGAHNQPQHF.

This clone showed up just a few times. Other DNA sequences in the sample encode the same CDR3. In DNA form, the CDR3 reads TGCGCCAGCAGCTTGGAGGGGGCAAGCACAGATACGCAGTATTTT. Translating gives CASSLEGASTDTQYF. V gene TRBV5-1 combines with J gene TRBJ2-3, with 7 bases matching TRBD1. V shed 0 bases, J shed 0 bases, and the junction held 1 base outside the gene matches. The CDR3 runs to 15 residues. CDR1 and CDR2 (germline): SGHRS, YFSETQ. The full variable domain, its missing parts supplied by reference TRBV5-1 and TRBJ2-3, is KAGVTQTPRYLIKTRGQQVTLSCSPISGHRSVSWYQQTPGQGLQFLFEYFSETQRNKGNFPGRFSGRQFSNSRSEMNVSTLELGDSALYLCASSLEGASTDTQYFGPGTRLTVL.

The chain has TRBV5-4 and TRBJ2-1, with 9 bases matching TRBD1. The CDR3 covers 17 residues. The trim removed 5 bases at V and 9 bases at J, leaving 18 bases unmatched. Germline V lookup: CDR1 SGHNT, CDR2 YYREEE (reference sequence). The DNA of the CDR3 is TGTGCCAGCAGACAGTTGGTGGGGGACAGGGTATTAGGTGAGCAGTTCTTC. Translating gives CASRQLVGDRVLGEQFF.

This clone was seen a handful of times. The chain carries TRBV7-2 and TRBJ1-2; D is unclear. The CDR3 consists of 13 residues. Germline CDR1 reads SGHTA; CDR2 reads FQGNSA. V was cut by 3 bases and J by 4 bases, with 9 bases left in between. CDR3 nucleotide sequence: TGTGCCAGCAGCTTGGATTCGGCCTATGGCTACACCTTC. Translated: CASSLDSAYGYTF.

The chain joins TRBV11-1 to TRBJ2-3; 8 bases match TRBD2. The ends lost 5 bases at V and 2 bases at J; junction bases unmatched: 12. The CDR3 spans 17 residues. The germline CDR1 and CDR2 sequences are SGHAT and FQDESV (reference sequence). CDR3 sequence reads: CASSHPAGEAFTDTQYF. The DNA of the CDR3 is TGTGCCAGCAGCCACCCAGCGGGAGAGGCCTTCACAGATACGCAGTATTTT.

The CDR3 bases are TGTGCCAGCAGCTTGTCAGCCGAGTCAGAGACCCAGTACTTC. Its protein is CASSLSAESETQYF. The genes are TRBV5-4 and TRBJ2-5; D unclear. Germline V gene sequence: CDR1 SGHNT, CDR2 YYREEE (reference sequence). V was trimmed by 1 base and J by 4 bases, leaving 11 bases between them. The CDR3 length is 14 residues. The full variable domain, completed using reference TRBV5-4 and TRBJ2-5, is ETGVTQSPTHLIKTRGQQVTLRCSSQSGHNTVSWYQQALGQGPQFIFQYYREEENGRGNFPPRFSGLQFPNYSSELNVNALELDDSALYLCASSLSAESETQYFGPGTRLLVL.

This clone was detected a few times. The rearrangement joins TRBV25-1 to TRBJ2-1, with 7 bases aligning to TRBD2. Looked up from germline, CDR1 is MGHDK and CDR2 is SYGVNS. There are 16 residues in the CDR3. V gave up 7 bases and J gave up 5 bases; unmatched junction bases: 14. CDR3 DNA: TGTGCCAGCACCGAAACCGGAGCTAGCGGAAACAATGAGCAGTTCTTC. Its protein is CASTETGASGNNEQFF.

The chain joins TRBV29-1 to TRBJ2-1, with 7 nucleotides matching TRBD1. Germline lookup yields CDR1 SQVTM and CDR2 ANQGSEA. The V gene end was trimmed by 6 bases and the J gene end by 6 bases; junction bases not matched to a gene: 5. This CDR3 is built from 12 residues. The CDR3 here is CSVRQGSNEQFF. The CDR3 DNA reads TGCAGCGTCCGACAGGGTTCCAATGAGCAGTTCTTC.

V gene TRBV5-6 combines with J gene TRBJ2-1, with 12 bases matching TRBD2. CDR3 length: 15 amino acids. The germline V gene encodes CDR1 SGHDT and CDR2 YYEEEE. With V trimmed by 6 bases and J by 8 bases, 9 bases remained unmatched. The CDR3 DNA follows: TGTGCCAGCACCCCTAGCGGGAGGGCCGGTGATGAGCAGTTCTTC. This translates into CASTPSGRAGDEQFF.

The chain is built from TRBV5-1 and TRBJ2-1; TRBD2 matches 14 bases. CDR3 length: 19 residues. V gave up 4 bases and J gave up 5 bases; unmatched junction bases: 14. Germline CDR1 and CDR2: SGHRS and YFSETQ. The CDR3 loop is CASSLGFMRTSGRNNEQFF. In nucleotides, the CDR3 is TGCGCCAGCAGCCTTGGGTTCATGAGGACTAGCGGGAGGAACAATGAGCAGTTCTTC.

The chain recombines TRBV6-5 with TRBJ2-7; D possibly corresponds to TRBD1 (6 bases). CDR1 and CDR2 from the germline V gene are MNHEY and SVGAGI. This CDR3 is built from 12 residues. Trimming removed 7 bases at V and 3 bases at J, with 10 bases between. CDR3 nucleotide sequence: TGTGCCAGCACGGGCAGGGGCTACGAGCAGTACTTC. This translates into CASTGRGYEQYF.

The J gene is TRBJ2-1, the V gene TRBV9, with 12 positions matching TRBD2. V gave up 2 bases and J gave up 7 bases; unmatched junction bases: 4. Per the germline V gene, CDR1 is SGDLS and CDR2 is YYNGEE. The CDR3 spans 15 residues. The DNA for the CDR3 is TGTGCCAGCAGCGTGACTAGCGGGAGTGGGAATGAGCAGTTCTTC. This gives the protein CASSVTSGSGNEQFF.

This chain joins TRBV28 and TRBJ1-5; D is possibly TRBD1 (5 bases). Trimming took off 7 bases at V and 4 bases at J, with 8 bases between the two ends. The CDR3 has 12 residues. Germline V gives CDR1 MDHEN, CDR2 SYDVKM. The CDR3 region has the DNA TGTGCCAGCAAGCAGGGTAATCAGCCCCAGCATTTT. Translated, it gives CASKQGNQPQHF.

Only a few counts were recorded for this clone. This chain joins TRBV27 and TRBJ2-6; D is ambiguous. The V and J ends lost 4 bases and 0 bases respectively, with 10 bases between them. This CDR3 has 16 amino acids. CDR1 is MNHEY, CDR2 SMNVEV, per germline (reference sequence). CDR3 nucleotides: TGTGCCAGCAGTTCCCCCGGAAGCTCTGGGGCCAACGTCCTGACTTTC. Translation: CASSSPGSSGANVLTF. Together with reference TRBV27 and TRBJ2-6, the CDR3 gives the full variable domain: EAQVTQNPRYLITVTGKKLTVTCSQNMNHEYMSWYRQDPGLGLRQIYYSMNVEVTDKGDVPEGYKVSRKEKRNFPLILESPSPNQTSLYFCASSSPGSSGANVLTFGAGSRLTVL.

In its sample, this clone was seen a few times. The chain uses TRBV7-8 and TRBJ2-3; D is unclear. Per germline, CDR1 SGHVS and CDR2 FQNEAQ. Trimming cost V 3 bases and J 1 base, with 11 bases left between them. The CDR3 length is 15 residues. This CDR3 is CASSFAAVGTDTQYF. The CDR3 nucleotides are TGTGCCAGCAGCTTCGCGGCGGTCGGCACAGATACGCAGTATTTT.

There are a few counts of this clone. This chain connects TRBV27 to TRBJ1-5; no firm D call. V was cut by 1 base and J by 1 base, with 8 bases left in between. The CDR3 sequence is 15 residues long. The germline CDR1 and CDR2 sequences are MNHEY and SMNVEV (reference sequence). CDR3 DNA sequence: TGTGCCAGCAGTTTATTGGCAGGCAGCAATCAGCCCCAGCATTTT. This encodes CASSLLAGSNQPQHF.

This clone was seen more than once but under ten times. This sequence joins TRBV28 and TRBJ2-5, with TRBD2 identical over 13 bases. J was trimmed by 2 bases and V by 6 bases; bases with no gene match: 3. This CDR3 has 15 amino acids. Looked up from germline, CDR1 is MDHEN and CDR2 is SYDVKM. The chain's CDR3 is CASSKGLAGQETQYF. For the CDR3, the DNA is TGTGCCAGCAGCAAGGGACTAGCGGGACAAGAGACCCAGTACTTC.

The chain is built from TRBV19 and TRBJ1-1; D is perhaps TRBD1 (6 bases). The V end lost 6 bases, the J end lost 1 base, and 15 bases lay between the germline ends. In germline, CDR1 is LNHDA, CDR2 SQIVND (reference sequence). The CDR3 covers 15 residues. The CDR3 is CASRDPGHPNTEAFF. CDR3 DNA sequence: TGTGCCAGTAGAGACCCGGGACACCCGAACACTGAAGCTTTCTTT.

This clone appeared a few times. The rearrangement joins TRBV7-2 to TRBJ2-5; 8 bases fit TRBD2. This CDR3 contains 14 residues. Germline values: CDR1 SGHTA, CDR2 FQGNSA. V was clipped by 3 bases and J by 1 base; unmatched bases: 1. DNA for the CDR3: TGTGCCAGCAGCTTTAGCGGGATCCAAGAGACCCAGTACTTC. This gives the protein CASSFSGIQETQYF.

The chain couples TRBV28 to TRBJ2-5; no firm D call. The length of the CDR3 is 13 residues. Germline CDR1 reads MDHEN; CDR2 reads SYDVKM. V was cut by 6 bases and J by 5 bases, with 13 bases left in between. The CDR3 spells CASSGAGLETQYF. CDR3 nucleotides: TGTGCCAGCAGCGGCGCAGGATTGGAGACCCAGTACTTC.

The CDR3 DNA sequence: TGCAGCGTTGAAAAGGGGGCGCGCGGCACTGAAGCTTTCTTT. Translated: CSVEKGARGTEAFF. The gene calls are TRBV29-1 and TRBJ1-1; 7 nucleotides agree with TRBD1. This CDR3 region has 14 residues. The V and J ends lost 2 bases and 4 bases, in that order; junction bases with no gene match: 7. Germline V lookup: CDR1 SQVTM, CDR2 ANQGSEA.

This clone was seen a handful of times. V gene TRBV2 combines with J gene TRBJ2-7; TRBD2 matches at 9 bases. With V trimmed by 4 bases and J by 5 bases, 9 bases remained unmatched. Germline V gene sequence: CDR1 SNHLY, CDR2 FYNNEI. The length of the CDR3 is 15 residues. CDR3 sequence reads: CASSGRGTSTNEQYF. The CDR3 DNA sequence: TGTGCCAGCAGTGGAAGGGGGACTAGCACTAACGAGCAGTACTTC.